This T cell receptor (beta chain) stems from a study of CD8+CD57+ T cells in acquired aplastic anemia. On the study more broadly: Sorted CD4+ and CD8+ cells yielded around 3.2 ug of DNA on average.

Note on this clonotype: Its antigen remains unidentified. Because it lacks the conserved phenylalanine or tryptophan at the end, this CDR3 is likely a read error. The limits of the CDR3 on the DNA are not certain, so only TCRdb's listed CDR3 is given.

Genomic DNA acted as the template from which TCR beta VDJ combination and CDR3 sequence profiling were carried out. Each CDR3 protein gets one entry after TCRdb re-called the reads with MiXCR. The sample lists hundreds of thousands of distinct CDR3 sequences; around 68% were seen once. Including both end residues, the CDR3 is 13 amino acids long. CDR1 and CDR2 from the germline V gene are SGHTA and FQGNSA. The study, taken as a whole, reports: A set of twenty-nine CD8+ CDR3 sequences was shared between patients and controls, and these sequences appeared highly expressed in patients.

V gene TRBV7-2 combines with J gene TRBJ1-2; the DNA was not used to check the table's D call, TRBD1. The receptor's source is a human donor in good health, serving as a control. The sequencing input was sorted CD4+, CD8+, or CD8+CD57+ T cells (not recorded which) from PBMCs. CDR3 sequence reads: CASSEGAGDGANV.